This T cell receptor beta chain was observed in a study of blood T cells in healthy people across ages. At the level of the study: Roughly one uniquely barcoded beta molecule per two T cells was captured.

The CDR3 has 14 amino acids. CDR1 and CDR2 (germline): LGHNA, YNFKEQ. Trimming removed 3 bases at V and 6 bases at J, with 15 bases between. Study results and caveats: TCR beta diversity, measured per million T cells, fell in a roughly linear way with age. Whereas aged donors had fewer naive CD4+ cells, long-lived donors had more of them and higher diversity.

Worth noting for this clonotype: Its antigen is unknown.

Together with a sample-barcoded 5' primer, a J-beta primer mix was included in a second PCR lasting roughly 6 to 12 cycles. Using its own MiXCR run on the 5' RACE reads, TCRdb lists one record per CDR3 protein. Among over 600,000 distinct CDR3 sequences listed, 45% to 70% were seen once. Sequencing was done on a sample of blood. This TCR was recovered from a man aged 35-49 years in good health. This chain connects TRBV4-2 to TRBJ2-7; D is possibly TRBD2 (6 bases). CDR3 in amino acids: CASSHSGEICEQYF. The CDR3 DNA follows: TGTGCCAGCAGCCATAGCGGTGAGATCTGCGAGCAGTACTTC.